The clone carrying this TCR beta chain appeared once. Germline CDR1 LNHDA, CDR2 SQIVND (reference sequence). Between the trimmed V and J ends, which lost 6 bases and 5 bases, there was a span of 22 bases. This CDR3 is built from 16 residues. The entry originates in a study of blood T cell repertoires in COVID-19. TCRdb keeps only in-frame clones here, not all; method: immunoSEQ multiplex PCR. The table records 60,000 to 75,000 clones, approximately 90% of them present only once. This TCR was sampled from a human donor in a cohort sampled during active COVID-19. The specimen sequenced was peripheral blood. The V and J genes are TRBV19 and TRBJ2-5; tentatively, D is TRBD2 (7 bases). The CDR3 DNA reads as TGTGCCAGTAGCCTAACCCACACCGGGGGGCGGGAGACCCAGTACTTC. Amino acid sequence: CASSLTHTGGRETQYF.